This passage covers 15 T cell receptor beta chains from one sample sequenced in a study of T-cell memory formation after mild COVID-19. TCRdb independently ran MiXCR on the 5' RACE reads; one entry per CDR3 protein. The data contain approximately 290,000 distinct CDR3 sequences, 8% to 10% of them singletons. Input material: PBMCs or a T cell subset sorted from them (not recorded which). These receptors were taken from a man between 18 and 29 years old who had mild COVID-19 (a few samples of this study predate the infection). Cell type and time point are not known.

This clonotype was observed a few times. The chain recombines TRBV6-2 or TRBV6-3 with TRBJ2-7; no clear D. Per the germline V gene, CDR1 is MNHEY and CDR2 is SVGEGT. V shed 5 bases and J shed 2 bases, with 22 bases lying between them. The CDR3 consists of 17 residues. The CDR3 nucleotides read TGTGCCAGCAGTCCGACCCAATTACCTCGTGCGGCCTACGAGCAGTACTTC. Encoded protein: CASSPTQLPRAAYEQYF.

This clonotype was recorded a few times. The genes are TRBV15 and TRBJ2-5; perhaps D is TRBD1 or TRBD2 (5 bases each). CDR1 and CDR2 from the germline V gene are LNHNV and YYDKDF (reference sequence). The CDR3 consists of 14 residues. Trimming left V 0 bases short and J 3 bases short, with 8 bases between. The CDR3 here is CATSRDVGEETQYF. In nucleotides, the CDR3 is TGTGCCACCAGCAGAGATGTGGGGGAAGAGACCCAGTACTTC. The variable domain in full, with the rest retrieved from reference TRBV15 and TRBJ2-5, is DAMVIQNPRYQVTQFGKPVTLSCSQTLNHNVMYWYQQKSSQAPKLLFHYYDKDFNNEADTPDNFQSRRPNTSFCFLDIRSPGLGDTAMYLCATSRDVGEETQYFGPGTRLLVL.

In its sample, this clonotype was seen many times. The chain recombines TRBV6-5 with TRBJ2-7; 10 bases align to TRBD2. The junction had 5 bases not matched to a gene; V was cut back by 5 bases and J by 1 base. The V gene's germline CDR1 is MNHEY and CDR2 SVGAGI. The CDR3 runs to 15 residues. CDR3 nucleotides: TGTGCCAGCAGTCCTAGCGGGGGTGGTTCCTACGAGCAGTACGTC. Protein sequence: CASSPSGGGSYEQYV.

This clonotype was counted between two and nine times. The chain joins TRBV5-1 to TRBJ1-4; D not resolved. V lost 4 bases, J lost 5 bases, and 9 bases lay in between. This CDR3 region has 13 residues. Germline CDR1 is SGHRS and CDR2 is YFSETQ. Here the CDR3 DNA reads TGCGCCAGCAGCCCTGCCCCCAATGAAAAACTGTTTTTT. Residues: CASSPAPNEKLFF.

This clonotype turned up a few times. This chain connects TRBV24-1 to TRBJ2-3, with D unclear. The CDR3 is 17 residues long. V was cut by 2 bases and J by 1 base, with 15 bases left in between. CDR1 is KGHDR and CDR2 is SFDVKD in the germline V gene. The DNA for the CDR3 is TGTGCCACCAGTGATTCCGCCCCACACGTCCGCACAGATACGCAGTATTTT. Protein: CATSDSAPHVRTDTQYF.

This clonotype was detected only a few times. This CDR3 is CASSLWGGYSTDTQYF. DNA for the CDR3: TGTGCCAGCAGCTTGTGGGGGGGGTATAGCACAGATACGCAGTATTTT. V is TRBV7-2 and J is TRBJ2-3; TRBD2 matches at 7 bases. The length of the CDR3 is 16 residues. The V gene's germline CDR1 is SGHTA and CDR2 FQGNSA. V was clipped by 3 bases and J by 0 bases; unmatched bases: 6.

This clonotype appeared a few times. V and J are TRBV4-3 and TRBJ1-2; weak D call: TRBD1 (5 bases). Germline CDR1 LGHNA, CDR2 YSLEER. V was pared by 3 bases and J by 2 bases, with 13 bases between. This CDR3 is built from 15 residues. The CDR3 bases are TGCGCCAGCAGCCAGGAAAGAGCAGGGAACTATGGCTACACCTTC. Its translation is CASSQERAGNYGYTF.

This clonotype was observed at least ten times. This chain uses TRBV4-1 with TRBJ1-2; TRBD1 might be the D (6 bases). The CDR3 extends over 13 amino acids. In germline, CDR1 is MGHRA, CDR2 YSYEKL. V shed 4 bases and J shed 3 bases, with 9 bases lying between them. The CDR3 sequence: CASSLWTDYGYTF. In DNA, the CDR3 is TGCGCCAGCAGCCTATGGACAGACTATGGCTACACCTTC.

The chain is built from TRBV11-2 and TRBJ1-1; TRBD1 matches 8 bases. The CDR3 covers 15 residues. CDR1 SGHAT and CDR2 FQNNGV come from the germline V gene. V lost 1 base and J lost 4; bases outside the gene matches: 5. CDR3 nucleotides: TGTGCCAGCAGCTTAGTATCCGGACAGGGCACTGAAGCTTTCTTT. Translating gives CASSLVSGQGTEAFF. The whole variable domain, remainder taken from reference TRBV11-2 and TRBJ1-1, is EAGVAQSPRYKIIEKRQSVAFWCNPISGHATLYWYQQILGQGPKLLIQFQNNGVVDDSQLPKDRFSAERLKGVDSTLKIQPAKLEDSAVYLCASSLVSGQGTEAFFGQGTRLTVV.

J is TRBJ2-1 and V is TRBV19; D is undetermined. CDR3 length: 16 residues. Trimming removed 0 bases from V and 0 bases from J, with 9 bases in between. The germline gives CDR1 LNHDA, CDR2 SQIVND (reference sequence). CDR3 DNA: TGTGCCAGTAGTATAGATCAGGCAAGCTCCTACAATGAGCAGTTCTTC. Its translation is CASSIDQASSYNEQFF.

J is TRBJ1-3 and V is TRBV20-1; possibly TRBD1 for D (6 bases). V lost 2 bases to trimming and J lost 4 bases, with 15 bases between them. Germline CDR1 reads DFQATT; CDR2 reads SNEGSKA (reference sequence). The CDR3 extends over 15 amino acids. CDR3 sequence (DNA): TGCAGTGCTAGAACGATCACAGGGACGGGAAACACCATATATTTT. Protein sequence: CSARTITGTGNTIYF.

The table lists this clonotype with many counts. The chain links TRBV20-1 to TRBJ2-2; D is unclear. CDR1 and CDR2 from the germline V gene are DFQATT and SNEGSKA (reference sequence). The V end lost 3 bases, the J end lost 4 bases, and 6 bases lay between the germline ends. This CDR3 has 12 amino acids. CDR3 sequence: CSASGSTGELFF. The CDR3, as DNA: TGCAGTGCTAGTGGCTCCACCGGGGAGCTGTTTTTT.

In this sample, this clonotype turned up a few times. J is TRBJ2-7 and V is TRBV18; D is uncertain. The germline gives CDR1 KGHSH, CDR2 LQKENI. The CDR3 is 14 residues long. Trimming removed 6 bases from V and 2 bases from J, with 14 bases in between. The CDR3 sequence: CASSLQNGPYEQYV. As DNA, the CDR3 is TGTGCCAGCTCCTTACAGAACGGCCCCTACGAGCAGTACGTC.

This clonotype was observed a few times. The CDR3 DNA sequence: TGCAGCGCGGGGTCCAGGGTAAATGAAAAACTGTTTTTT. Its translation: CSAGSRVNEKLFF. This chain links TRBV29-1 with TRBJ1-4, with D maybe TRBD1 (5 bases). This CDR3 has 13 residues. V shed 7 bases and J shed 5 bases, with 14 bases lying between them. Germline V gene lookup returns CDR1 SQVTM and CDR2 ANQGSEA.

The V and J genes are TRBV5-4 and TRBJ1-2; TRBD1 matches at 8 bases. Germline V lookup: CDR1 SGHNT, CDR2 YYREEE (reference sequence). The CDR3 sequence is 15 residues long. The V gene end was trimmed by 5 bases and the J gene end by 4 bases; junction bases not matched to a gene: 10. CDR3 residues: CASSTDRGGGYGYTF. The CDR3 DNA follows: TGTGCCAGCAGTACCGACAGGGGAGGTGGCTATGGCTACACCTTC.